These T cell receptor beta chains were read from a single sample in a study of T cell responses to AZD1222 COVID-19 vaccine. TCRdb's copy holds only in-frame clones and misses some; the assay was immunoSEQ multiplex PCR. The sample yields roughly 160,000 clones, about 90% seen once. Sequenced here: peripheral blood, sampled on day 0 of AZD1222 vaccination. The receptors originated from an adult in good health. CDR3s include the opening cysteine and the closing phenylalanine or tryptophan. The D gene is left open where the match is weak. Size is omitted from some rows. Given values are once, few, many or a class for expanded clones.

TRBJ2-1 TRBV6-2/TRBV6-3 NA NA CASSYSKGEIYNEQFF TGTGCCAGCAGTTACTCGAAGGGGGAGATCTACAATGAGCAGTTCTTC
TRBJ2-1 TRBV11-2 few NA CASSLNSLNEQFF TGTGCCAGCAGCTTAAATAGTCTCAATGAGCAGTTCTTC
TRBJ1-5 TRBV20-1 once NA CSASRLTGNNQPQHF TGCAGTGCTAGTCGCCTAACAGGAAATAATCAGCCCCAGCATTTT
TRBJ1-5 TRBV6-5 NA NA CASSPGRLPNQPQHF TGTGCCAGCAGTCCCGGACGGCTGCCCAATCAGCCCCAGCATTTT
TRBJ1-2 TRBV28 NA TRBD1 CASRPGTANYGYTF TGTGCCAGCAGGCCTGGGACAGCTAACTATGGCTACACCTTC
TRBJ2-1 TRBV5-1 NA NA CASIDGRGDNEQFF TGCGCCAGCATCGATGGCCGCGGGGACAATGAGCAGTTCTTC
TRBJ2-1 TRBV10-3 once TRBD2 CAISLRASGGHNEQFF TGTGCCATCAGTCTTAGGGCTAGCGGGGGCCACAATGAGCAGTTCTTC
TRBJ2-1 TRBV11-3 NA TRBD1 CASSPRDSEGNEQFF TGTGCCAGCAGCCCCAGGGACAGTGAGGGCAATGAGCAGTTCTTC
TRBJ2-2 TRBV19 NA TRBD2 CASSIRPSGGAGELFF TGTGCCAGTAGTATAAGGCCTAGCGGGGGGGCCGGGGAGCTGTTTTTT
TRBJ2-7 TRBV19 NA TRBD2 CASSPGTSGIEQYF TGTGCCAGTAGTCCGGGGACTAGCGGGATCGAGCAGTACTTC
TRBJ1-6 TRBV7-9 NA TRBD1 CASSHWDRYSPLHF TGTGCCAGCAGCCACTGGGACAGATATTCACCCCTCCACTTT
TRBJ1-5 TRBV6-2/TRBV6-3 NA NA CASSYWRVNQPQHF TGTGCCAGCAGTTATTGGAGGGTGAATCAGCCCCAGCATTTT
TRBJ2-1 TRBV13 NA NA CASSLGGNSYNEQFF TGTGCCAGCAGCTTGGGAGGCAATTCCTACAATGAGCAGTTCTTC
TRBJ2-1 TRBV5-4 NA TRBD1 CASSFTGALRNEQFF TGTGCCAGCAGCTTTACAGGGGCCCTCCGCAATGAGCAGTTCTTC
TRBJ1-2 TRBV5-1 NA NA CASSLAGGRNYGYTF TGCGCCAGCAGCTTGGCTGGGGGGCGTAATTATGGCTACACCTTC
TRBJ1-5 TRBV28 NA NA CASRGVFSNQPQHF TGTGCCTCCCGTGGTGTATTTAGCAATCAGCCCCAGCATTTT
TRBJ2-7 TRBV6-2/TRBV6-3 NA NA CASSLSLDYEQYF TGTGCCAGCAGTTTGTCGCTGGACTACGAGCAGTACTTC
TRBJ1-4 TRBV15 NA NA CATSREVTSTNEKLFF TGTGCCACCAGCAGAGAAGTTACCTCAACTAATGAAAAACTGTTTTTT
TRBJ1-1 TRBV3-1/TRBV3-2 NA NA CASSPTHRNTEAFF TGTGCCAGCAGCCCGACACATAGGAACACTGAAGCTTTCTTT
TRBJ1-5 TRBV28 NA NA CASSVLGGNQPQHF TGTGCCAGCAGTGTCTTAGGAGGCAATCAGCCCCAGCATTTT
TRBJ1-4 TRBV28 NA TRBD1 CASSPQGARWKLFF TGTGCCAGCAGTCCCCAGGGGGCACGGTGGAAACTGTTTTTT
TRBJ2-7 TRBV5-1 once NA CASSWGGDEQYF TGCGCCAGCAGCTGGGGGGGCGACGAGCAGTACTTC
TRBJ2-3 TRBV27 NA NA CASGSRATDTQYF TGTGCCAGCGGGTCCAGAGCAACAGATACGCAGTATTTT
TRBJ2-7 TRBV7-2 NA NA CASSLAVPYEQYF TGTGCCAGCAGCTTAGCGGTACCCTACGAGCAGTACTTC
TRBJ1-2 TRBV28 NA NA CASIPGLSLEGYTF TGTGCCAGCATTCCGGGCCTTAGCCTAGAGGGCTACACCTTC
TRBJ1-5 TRBV20-1 NA TRBD1 CSASSAGTGYQPQHF TGCAGTGCTAGTTCGGCCGGGACAGGGTATCAGCCCCAGCATTTT
TRBJ1-2 TRBV19 NA TRBD1 CASSTTLGQGGRYGYTF TGTGCCAGTAGTACCACCCTCGGACAGGGAGGACGGTATGGCTACACCTTC
TRBJ2-7 TRBV28 NA NA CASSRGSYEQYF TGTGCCAGCAGCCGGGGGTCCTACGAGCAGTACTTC
TRBJ2-5 TRBV19 NA NA CASSITSRETQYF TGTGCCAGTAGTATTACTAGCCGAGAGACCCAGTACTTC
TRBJ1-1 TRBV10-3 NA TRBD1 CAISVGDRGFEAFF TGTGCCATCAGTGTTGGGGACAGGGGGTTTGAAGCTTTCTTT
TRBJ1-3 TRBV30 NA NA CAWSASQIGNTIYF TGTGCCTGGAGTGCTTCACAGATTGGAAACACCATATATTTT
TRBJ2-7 TRBV25-1 NA TRBD2 CASSGGGGLAGEQYF TGTGCCAGCAGTGGAGGAGGGGGACTAGCGGGTGAGCAGTACTTC
TRBJ2-7 TRBV5-5 NA TRBD2 CASSPSGGSVYEQYF TGTGCCAGCAGCCCCTCGGGAGGGAGCGTATACGAGCAGTACTTC
TRBJ1-1 TRBV7-9 NA TRBD1 CASSGGQTYTEAFF TGTGCCAGCAGCGGGGGACAGACCTACACTGAAGCTTTCTTT
TRBJ1-4 TRBV4-3 NA NA CASSRDRNLVATNEKLFF TGCGCCAGCAGCCGAGACAGGAATCTTGTTGCAACTAATGAAAAACTGTTTTTT
TRBJ2-3 TRBV6-5 NA NA CASSRTGRGTDTQYF TGTGCCAGCAGCAGAACAGGGAGGGGCACAGATACGCAGTATTTT